This T cell receptor beta chain was identified in a study of cytomegalovirus exposure and HLA in healthy donors. About the research overall: Counted in an early data release were roughly 81 million unique TCRs from HLA-typed donors.

This clone was recorded a few times. The PCR used 60 Vbeta and 13 Jbeta primers. The method was immunoSEQ multiplex PCR; TCRdb's version includes in-frame clones alone and lacks a portion of them. Of 180,000 or so clones listed, roughly 77% are singletons. CDR1 and CDR2 (germline): SEHNR, FQNEAQ (reference sequence). The CDR3 has 13 amino acids. V lost 5 bases to trimming and J lost 8 bases; unmatched junction nucleotides: 8. The receptor's source is a woman aged 25-40 years in good health and CMV-seronegative. The chain has TRBV7-9 and TRBJ1-2, with TRBD1 matching over 7 bases. The sample taken for sequencing was PBMCs. The chain's CDR3 is CASSTGAGYGYTF. CDR3 sequence (DNA): TGTGCCAGCAGCACAGGGGCAGGGTACGGCTACACCTTC. Full variable domain (rest looked up from reference TRBV7-9 and TRBJ1-2): DTGVSQNPRHKITKRGQNVTFRCDPISEHNRLYWYRQTLGQGPEFLTYFQNEAQLEKSRLLSDRFSAERPKGSFSTLEIQRTEQGDSAMYLCASSTGAGYGYTFGSGTRLTVV.